This paragraph covers one T cell receptor beta chain sequence. This sample is drawn from a study of T cells in Graves' hyperthyroidism and ophthalmopathy. TCR beta CDR3 regions were amplified from RNA. TCR CDR3 regions were first amplified by RT-PCR with HTBI primers. A single record per CDR3 protein comes from TCRdb applying MiXCR to the multiplex PCR reads. The sample has 490,000 or so distinct CDR3 sequences, about 20% seen once; the top ten hold roughly 50%. Ophthalmopathy patients all had a Clinical Activity Score of at least 3, a NOSPECS grade of at least 4 and disease under 3 months old. Between the trimmed V and J ends, which lost 5 bases and 3 bases, there was a span of 11 bases. The CDR3 has 14 amino acids.

The chain couples TRBV12-3 or TRBV12-4 to TRBJ2-1; D is possibly TRBD2 (6 bases). This receptor was taken from a man aged 40-55 years with Graves' ophthalmopathy. The sample comprised blood. The CDR3 loop reads CASSPRGNYNEQFF. CDR3 bases: TGTGCCAGCAGTCCCCGCGGGAACTACAATGAGCAGTTCTTC.